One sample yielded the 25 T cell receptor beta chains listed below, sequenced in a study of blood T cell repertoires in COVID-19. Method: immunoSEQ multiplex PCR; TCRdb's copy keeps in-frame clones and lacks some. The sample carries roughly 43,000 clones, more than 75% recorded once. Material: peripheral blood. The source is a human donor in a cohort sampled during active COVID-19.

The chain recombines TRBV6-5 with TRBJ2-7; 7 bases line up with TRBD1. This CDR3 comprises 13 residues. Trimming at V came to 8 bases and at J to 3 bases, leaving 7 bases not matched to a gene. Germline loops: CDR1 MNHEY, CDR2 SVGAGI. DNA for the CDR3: TGTGCCAGCCGCCCCGGGACAGACTACGAGCAGTACTTC. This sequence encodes CASRPGTDYEQYF.

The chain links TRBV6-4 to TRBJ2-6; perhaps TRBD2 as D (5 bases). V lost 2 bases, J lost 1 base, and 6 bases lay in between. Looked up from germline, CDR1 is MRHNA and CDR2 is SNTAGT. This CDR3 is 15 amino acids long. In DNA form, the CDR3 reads TGTGCCAGCAGTGACACTAGGTCTGGGGCCAACGTCCTGACTTTC. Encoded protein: CASSDTRSGANVLTF.

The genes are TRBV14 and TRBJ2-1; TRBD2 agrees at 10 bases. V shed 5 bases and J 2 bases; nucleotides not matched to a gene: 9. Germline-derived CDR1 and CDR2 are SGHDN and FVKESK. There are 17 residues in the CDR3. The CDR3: CASSEMTSGLTYNEQFF. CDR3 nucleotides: TGTGCCAGCAGCGAAATGACTAGCGGGCTTACCTACAATGAGCAGTTCTTC. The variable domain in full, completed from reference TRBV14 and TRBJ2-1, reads EAGVTQFPSHSVIEKGQTVTLRCDPISGHDNLYWYRRVMGKEIKFLLHFVKESKQDESGMPNNRFLAERTGGTYSTLKVQPAELEDSGVYFCASSEMTSGLTYNEQFFGPGTRLTVL.

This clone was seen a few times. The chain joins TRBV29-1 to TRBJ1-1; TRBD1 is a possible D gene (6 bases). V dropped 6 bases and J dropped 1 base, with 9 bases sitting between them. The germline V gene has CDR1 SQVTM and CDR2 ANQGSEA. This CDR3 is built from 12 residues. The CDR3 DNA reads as TGCAGCGTCGCGACAGGGAACACTGAAGCTTTCTTT. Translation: CSVATGNTEAFF.

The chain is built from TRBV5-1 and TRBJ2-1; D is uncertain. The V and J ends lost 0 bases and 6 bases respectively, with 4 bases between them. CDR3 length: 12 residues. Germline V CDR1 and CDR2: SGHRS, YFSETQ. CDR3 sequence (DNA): TGCGCCAGCAGCTTGGGAGGCAATGAGCAGTTCTTC. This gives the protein CASSLGGNEQFF.

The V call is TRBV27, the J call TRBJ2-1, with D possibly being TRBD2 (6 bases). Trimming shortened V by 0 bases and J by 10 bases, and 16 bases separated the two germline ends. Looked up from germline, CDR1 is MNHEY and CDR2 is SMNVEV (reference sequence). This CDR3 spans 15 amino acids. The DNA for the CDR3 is TGTGCCAGCAGTTTATCCGGGGACTTCGCTCGGGAGCAGTTCTTC. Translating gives CASSLSGDFAREQFF.

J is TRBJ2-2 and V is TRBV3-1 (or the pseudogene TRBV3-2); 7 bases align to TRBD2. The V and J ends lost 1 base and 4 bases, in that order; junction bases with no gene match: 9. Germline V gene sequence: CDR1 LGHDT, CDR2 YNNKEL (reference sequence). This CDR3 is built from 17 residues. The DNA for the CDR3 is TGTGCCAGCAGCCAAGGGAAGAGACTAGCCATCACCGGGGAGCTGTTTTTT. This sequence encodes CASSQGKRLAITGELFF.

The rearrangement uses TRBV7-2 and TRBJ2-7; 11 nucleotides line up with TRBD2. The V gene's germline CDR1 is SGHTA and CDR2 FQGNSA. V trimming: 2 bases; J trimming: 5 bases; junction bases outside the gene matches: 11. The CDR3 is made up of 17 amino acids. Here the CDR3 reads CASSLLNSGGARNEQYF. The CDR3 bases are TGTGCCAGCAGCTTACTTAATAGCGGGGGGGCCCGGAACGAGCAGTACTTC.

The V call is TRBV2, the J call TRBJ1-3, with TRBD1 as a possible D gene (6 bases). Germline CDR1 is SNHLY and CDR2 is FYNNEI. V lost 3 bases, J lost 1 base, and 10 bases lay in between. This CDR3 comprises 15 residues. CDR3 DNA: TGTGCCAGCAGTGACCCCGGACAGTCTGGAAACACCATATATTTT. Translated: CASSDPGQSGNTIYF. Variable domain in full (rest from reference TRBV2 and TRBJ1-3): EPEVTQTPSHQVTQMGQEVILRCVPISNHLYFYWYRQILGQKVEFLVSFYNNEISEKSEIFDDQFSVERPDGSNFTLKIRSTKLEDSAMYFCASSDPGQSGNTIYFGEGSWLTVV.

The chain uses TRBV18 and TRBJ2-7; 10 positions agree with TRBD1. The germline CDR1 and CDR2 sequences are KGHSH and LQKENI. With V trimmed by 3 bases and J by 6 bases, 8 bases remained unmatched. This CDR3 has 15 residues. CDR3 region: CASSPRQGAVREQYF. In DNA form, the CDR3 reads TGTGCCAGCTCACCTAGACAGGGGGCAGTGCGCGAGCAGTACTTC.

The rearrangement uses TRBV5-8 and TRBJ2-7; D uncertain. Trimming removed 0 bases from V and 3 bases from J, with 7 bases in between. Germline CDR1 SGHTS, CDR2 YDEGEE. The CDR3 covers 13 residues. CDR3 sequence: CASSLEWSYEQYF. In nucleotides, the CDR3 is TGTGCCAGCAGCTTGGAGTGGAGCTACGAGCAGTACTTC.

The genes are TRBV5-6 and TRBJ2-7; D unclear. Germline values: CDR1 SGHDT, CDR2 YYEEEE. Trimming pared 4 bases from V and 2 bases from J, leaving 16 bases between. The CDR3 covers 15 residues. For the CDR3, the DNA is TGTGCCAGCAGCCCCCTGGGCGAGTCGACCTACGAGCAGTACTTC. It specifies CASSPLGESTYEQYF.

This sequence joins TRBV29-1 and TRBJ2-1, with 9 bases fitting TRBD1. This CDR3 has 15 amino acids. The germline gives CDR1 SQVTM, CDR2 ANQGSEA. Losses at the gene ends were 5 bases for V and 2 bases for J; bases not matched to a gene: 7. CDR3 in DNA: TGCAGCGTTCCACAGGGGGCTTCAACCTACAATGAGCAGTTCTTC. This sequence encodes CSVPQGASTYNEQFF.

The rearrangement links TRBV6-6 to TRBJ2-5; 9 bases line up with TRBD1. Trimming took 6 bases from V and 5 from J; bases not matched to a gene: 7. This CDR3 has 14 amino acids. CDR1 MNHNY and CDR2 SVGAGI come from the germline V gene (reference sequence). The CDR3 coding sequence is TGTGCCAGCAGCCGAGGGACAGGGAGGGAGACCCAGTACTTC. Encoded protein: CASSRGTGRETQYF.

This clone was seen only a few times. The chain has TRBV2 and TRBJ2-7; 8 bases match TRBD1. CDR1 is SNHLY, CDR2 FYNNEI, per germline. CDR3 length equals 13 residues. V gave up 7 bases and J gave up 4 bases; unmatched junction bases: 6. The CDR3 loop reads CASTGQGSYEQYF. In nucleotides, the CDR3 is TGTGCCAGCACCGGACAGGGATCTTACGAGCAGTACTTC.

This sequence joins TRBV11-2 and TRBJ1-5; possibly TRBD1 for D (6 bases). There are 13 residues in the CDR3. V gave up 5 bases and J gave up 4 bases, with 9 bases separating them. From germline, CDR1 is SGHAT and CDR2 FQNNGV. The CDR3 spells CASSIGQNQPQHF. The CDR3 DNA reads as TGTGCCAGCAGCATAGGACAGAATCAGCCCCAGCATTTT.

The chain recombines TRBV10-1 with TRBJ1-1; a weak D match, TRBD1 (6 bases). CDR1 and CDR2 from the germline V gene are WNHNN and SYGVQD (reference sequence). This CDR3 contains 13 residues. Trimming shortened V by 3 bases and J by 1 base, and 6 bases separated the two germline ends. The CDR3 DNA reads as TGCGCCAGCAGTGACAGGGGGAACACTGAAGCTTTCTTT. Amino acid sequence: CASSDRGNTEAFF.

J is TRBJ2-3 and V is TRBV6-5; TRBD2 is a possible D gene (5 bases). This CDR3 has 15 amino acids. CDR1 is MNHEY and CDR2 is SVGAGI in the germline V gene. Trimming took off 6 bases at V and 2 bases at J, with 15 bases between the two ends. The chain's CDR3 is CASRGEQSATDTQYF. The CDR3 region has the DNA TGTGCCAGCAGGGGAGAACAGTCCGCCACAGATACGCAGTATTTT.

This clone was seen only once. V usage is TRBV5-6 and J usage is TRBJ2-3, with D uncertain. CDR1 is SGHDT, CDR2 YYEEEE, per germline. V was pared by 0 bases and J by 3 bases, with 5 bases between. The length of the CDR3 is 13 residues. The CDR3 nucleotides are TGTGCCAGCAGCTTGGACTTAACAGATACGCAGTATTTT. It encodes CASSLDLTDTQYF. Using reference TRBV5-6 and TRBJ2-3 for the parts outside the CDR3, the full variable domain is DAGVTQSPTHLIKTRGQQVTLRCSPKSGHDTVSWYQQALGQGPQFIFQYYEEEERQRGNFPDRFSGHQFPNYSSELNVNALLLGDSALYLCASSLDLTDTQYFGPGTRLTVL.

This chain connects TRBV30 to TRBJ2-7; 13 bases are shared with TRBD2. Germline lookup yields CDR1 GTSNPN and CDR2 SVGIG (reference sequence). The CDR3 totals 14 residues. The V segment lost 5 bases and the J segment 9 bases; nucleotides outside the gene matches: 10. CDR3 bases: TGTGCCTGGTCCCGGACTAGCGGGAGTTCTGGGCAGTACTTC. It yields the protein CAWSRTSGSSGQYF. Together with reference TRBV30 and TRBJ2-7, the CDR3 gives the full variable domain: SQTIHQWPATLVQPVGSPLSLECTVEGTSNPNLYWYRQAAGRGLQLLFYSVGIGQISSEVPQNLSASRPQDRQFILSSKKLLLSDSGFYLCAWSRTSGSSGQYFGPGTRLTVT.

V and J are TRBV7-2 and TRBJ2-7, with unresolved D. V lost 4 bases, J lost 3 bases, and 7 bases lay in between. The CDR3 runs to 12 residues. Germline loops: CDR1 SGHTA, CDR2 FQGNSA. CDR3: CASSYAGYEQYF. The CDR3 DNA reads TGTGCCAGCAGCTACGCAGGCTACGAGCAGTACTTC.

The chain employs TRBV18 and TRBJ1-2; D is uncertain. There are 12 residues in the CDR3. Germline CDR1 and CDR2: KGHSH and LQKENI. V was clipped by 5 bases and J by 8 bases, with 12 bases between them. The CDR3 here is CASSSLRNGYTF. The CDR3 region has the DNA TGTGCCAGCTCAAGTCTGAGGAACGGCTACACCTTC.

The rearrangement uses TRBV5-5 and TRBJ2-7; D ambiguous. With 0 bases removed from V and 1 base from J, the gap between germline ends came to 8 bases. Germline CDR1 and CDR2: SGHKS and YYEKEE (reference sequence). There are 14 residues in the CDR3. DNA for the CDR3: TGTGCCAGCAGCTTGGGGCTTATTTCCTACGAGCAGTACTTC. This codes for CASSLGLISYEQYF.

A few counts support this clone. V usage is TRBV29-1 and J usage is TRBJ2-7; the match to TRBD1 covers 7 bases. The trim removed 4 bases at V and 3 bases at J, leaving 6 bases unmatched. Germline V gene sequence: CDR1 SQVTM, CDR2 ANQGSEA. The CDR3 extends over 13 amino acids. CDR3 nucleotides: TGCAGCGTTGGGACAGGCGAAAACTACGAGCAGTACTTC. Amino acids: CSVGTGENYEQYF.

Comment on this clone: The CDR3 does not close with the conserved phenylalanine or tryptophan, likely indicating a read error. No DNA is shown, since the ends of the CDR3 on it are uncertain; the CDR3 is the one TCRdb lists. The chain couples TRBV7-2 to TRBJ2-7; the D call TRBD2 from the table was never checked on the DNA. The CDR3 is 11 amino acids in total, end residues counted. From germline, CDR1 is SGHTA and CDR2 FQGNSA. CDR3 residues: CASSSAGTTIL.